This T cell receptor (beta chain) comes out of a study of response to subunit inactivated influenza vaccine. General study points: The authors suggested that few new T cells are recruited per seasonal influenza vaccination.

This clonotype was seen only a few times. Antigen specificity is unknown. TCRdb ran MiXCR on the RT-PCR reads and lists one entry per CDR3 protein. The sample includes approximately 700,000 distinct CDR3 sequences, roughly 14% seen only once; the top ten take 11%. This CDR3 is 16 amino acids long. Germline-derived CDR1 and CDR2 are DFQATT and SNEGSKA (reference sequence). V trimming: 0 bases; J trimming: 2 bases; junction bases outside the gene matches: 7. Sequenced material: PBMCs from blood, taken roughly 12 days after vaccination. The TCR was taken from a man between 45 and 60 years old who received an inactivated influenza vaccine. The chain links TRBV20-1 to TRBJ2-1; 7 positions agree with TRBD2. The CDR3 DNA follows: TGCAGTGCTAGAGATCGGGCGGGAGCGGCCTACAATGAGCAGTTCTTC. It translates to CSARDRAGAAYNEQFF.